One sample yielded the 14 T cell receptor beta chains listed below, sequenced in a study of blood T cells in healthy people across ages. Together with a sample-barcoded 5' primer, a J-beta primer mix was included in a second PCR lasting 7 to 11 cycles. One entry per CDR3 protein results from TCRdb running MiXCR on the 5' RACE reads. The sample carries about 1.4 million distinct CDR3 sequences, around 55% recorded once. Sequencing was performed on blood. The receptors were sampled from a man younger than 30 in good health.

The chain has TRBV6-6 and TRBJ1-1, with a tentative D call TRBD1 (5 bases). V was cut by 2 bases and J by 4 bases, with 14 bases left in between. This CDR3 spans 15 amino acids. Germline values: CDR1 MNHNY, CDR2 SVGAGI (reference sequence). CDR3 residues: CASSYSREDGTEAFF. The CDR3 nucleotides read TGTGCCAGCAGTTACAGCAGGGAAGATGGCACTGAAGCTTTCTTT.

V gene TRBV4-1 combines with J gene TRBJ2-5; 9 nucleotides align to TRBD1. After removal of 4 bases from V and 11 bases from J, the junction contained 23 bases not matched to a gene. Germline CDR1 reads MGHRA; CDR2 reads YSYEKL. The CDR3 extends over 18 amino acids. In nucleotides, the CDR3 is TGCGCCAGCAGCCGATTAACGGGGACAGGGAGGCAGGTGAATGAGCAGTACTTC. It encodes CASSRLTGTGRQVNEQYF.

The rearrangement uses TRBV10-3 and TRBJ2-7, with a tentative D call TRBD2 (5 bases). Germline V gene lookup returns CDR1 ENHRY and CDR2 SYGVKD. The CDR3 runs to 12 residues. The germline V and J ends were trimmed by 6 bases and 3 bases, with 9 bases remaining between them. The CDR3 DNA reads as TGTGCCATCAGCCCCGGGATCTACGAGCAGTACTTC. Protein product: CAISPGIYEQYF.

This chain joins TRBV11-3 and TRBJ2-1; 9 nucleotides line up with TRBD2. The ends lost 3 bases at V and 8 bases at J; junction bases unmatched: 8. CDR1 and CDR2 from the germline V gene are SGHNT and YENEEA. This CDR3 comprises 15 residues. CDR3 sequence reads: CASSFMSGGKDEQFF. CDR3 coding DNA: TGTGCCAGCAGCTTTATGAGCGGGGGGAAAGATGAGCAGTTCTTC.

This clonotype appeared a few times. CDR3 residues: CASSLGSAGPGEQFF. The CDR3 nucleotides read TGTGCCAGCAGCTTAGGTTCGGCCGGGCCAGGTGAGCAGTTCTTC. The chain links TRBV7-8 to TRBJ2-1; D not resolved. Germline V lookup: CDR1 SGHVS, CDR2 FQNEAQ. The CDR3 is 15 residues long. The germline V and J ends were trimmed by 1 base and 9 bases, with 16 bases remaining between them. The variable domain in full, completed from reference TRBV7-8 and TRBJ2-1, reads GAGVSQSPRYKVAKRGQDVALRCDPISGHVSLFWYQQALGQGPEFLTYFQNEAQLDKSGLPSDRFFAERPEGSVSTLKIQRTQQEDSAVYLCASSLGSAGPGEQFFGPGTRLTVL.

The chain carries TRBV27 and TRBJ1-6; no reliable D call. There are 16 residues in the CDR3. Germline V gene lookup returns CDR1 MNHEY and CDR2 SMNVEV (reference sequence). The V gene lost 7 bases and the J gene lost 0 bases, with 13 bases spanning the gap. CDR3 amino acids: CASMTRFSSYNSPLHF. CDR3 DNA sequence: TGTGCCAGCATGACACGGTTTAGCTCCTATAATTCACCCCTCCACTTT.

This rearrangement joins TRBV29-1 to TRBJ1-1, with D tentatively TRBD1 (5 bases). Germline V lookup: CDR1 SQVTM, CDR2 ANQGSEA. CDR3 length: 14 amino acids. The V gene lost 7 bases and the J gene lost 3 bases, with 18 bases spanning the gap. CDR3 nucleotides: TGCAGCGCCGAACCGACGGGAGGGGACACTGAAGCTTTCTTT. Translation: CSAEPTGGDTEAFF. Together with reference TRBV29-1 and TRBJ1-1, the CDR3 gives the full variable domain: SAVISQKPSRDICQRGTSLTIQCQVDSQVTMMFWYRQQPGQSLTLIATANQGSEATYESGFVIDKFPISRPNLTFSTLTVSNMSPEDSSIYLCSAEPTGGDTEAFFGQGTRLTVV.

The chain recombines TRBV20-1 with TRBJ2-7; D assignment may be TRBD1 or TRBD2 (5 bases each). The CDR3 covers 14 residues. Per the germline V gene, CDR1 is DFQATT and CDR2 is SNEGSKA (reference sequence). Trimming cost V 6 bases and J 0 bases, with 15 bases left between them. As DNA, the CDR3 is TGCAGTGCACCCGGGACGGAGAGCTCCTACGAGCAGTACTTC. This encodes CSAPGTESSYEQYF.

The rearrangement uses TRBV4-1 and TRBJ2-7; TRBD2 matches 13 bases. The germline V gene has CDR1 MGHRA and CDR2 YSYEKL. The J segment lost 5 bases and the V segment lost 0 bases, leaving 1 base of the junction unmatched. This CDR3 is built from 15 residues. The CDR3 is CASSQEGTSGNEQYF. For the CDR3, the DNA is TGCGCCAGCAGCCAAGAGGGGACTAGCGGGAACGAGCAGTACTTC.

This chain links TRBV4-1 with TRBJ2-1; D not resolved. This CDR3 region has 13 residues. Germline CDR1 and CDR2: MGHRA and YSYEKL. V lost 1 base and J 8 bases, leaving 9 bases between the germline ends. CDR3 DNA sequence: TGCGCCAGCAGCCAAGGCGGAAGGGATGAGCAGTTCTTC. Protein product: CASSQGGRDEQFF.

The chain employs TRBV20-1 and TRBJ2-7; TRBD1 matches 9 bases. CDR1 and CDR2 (germline): DFQATT, SNEGSKA (reference sequence). V trimming: 3 bases; J trimming: 6 bases; junction bases outside the gene matches: 9. This CDR3 is built from 14 residues. The CDR3 is CSASRTGASLEQYF. The CDR3 DNA is TGCAGTGCTAGCAGGACAGGGGCCTCTCTCGAGCAGTACTTC.

This rearrangement joins TRBV4-3 to TRBJ1-5; D remains ambiguous. V was clipped by 0 bases and J by 3 bases, with 9 bases between them. This CDR3 is 15 amino acids long. CDR1 is LGHNA, CDR2 YSLEER, per germline. For the CDR3, the DNA is TGCGCCAGCAGCCAAGATTCACGGAACAATCAGCCCCAGCATTTT. It specifies CASSQDSRNNQPQHF.

This chain joins TRBV6-5 and TRBJ2-4; perhaps TRBD1 as D (6 bases). The DNA end favors TRBJ2-7, so the J call may be wrong. Looked up from germline, CDR1 is MNHEY and CDR2 is SVGAGI. The CDR3 spans 14 residues. CDR3 residues: CASSPYRVWDEQYF. As DNA, the CDR3 is TGTGCCAGCAGTCCTTACAGGGTGTGGGACGAGCAGTACTTC.

This chain links TRBV4-2 with TRBJ2-5, with 8 bases aligning to TRBD1. The CDR3 covers 14 residues. Trimming at V came to 2 bases and at J to 2 bases, leaving 1 base not matched to a gene. From germline, CDR1 is LGHNA and CDR2 YNFKEQ. CDR3 bases: TGTGCCAGCAGCCAAAACAGGGGGCAAGAGACCCAGTACTTC. The encoded protein is CASSQNRGQETQYF.